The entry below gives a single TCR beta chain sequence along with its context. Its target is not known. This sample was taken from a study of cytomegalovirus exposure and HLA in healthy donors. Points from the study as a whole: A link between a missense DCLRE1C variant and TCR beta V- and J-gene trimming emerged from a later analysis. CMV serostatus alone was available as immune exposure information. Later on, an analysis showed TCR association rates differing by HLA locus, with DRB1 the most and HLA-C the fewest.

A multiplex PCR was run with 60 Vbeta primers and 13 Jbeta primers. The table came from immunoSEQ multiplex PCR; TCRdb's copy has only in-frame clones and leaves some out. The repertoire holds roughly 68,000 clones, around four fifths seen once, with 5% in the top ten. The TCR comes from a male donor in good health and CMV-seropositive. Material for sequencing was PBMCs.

The CDR3 region is CASSYRYWNTEAFF. CDR3 DNA: TGTGCCAGCAGCTACAGGTACTGGAACACTGAAGCTTTCTTT. The chain recombines TRBV7-8 with TRBJ1-1; D may be TRBD1 (5 bases). CDR3 size: 14 residues. Germline V gene lookup returns CDR1 SGHVS and CDR2 FQNEAQ. V shed 4 bases and J shed 1 base, with 10 bases lying between them. The variable domain in full, completed from reference TRBV7-8 and TRBJ1-1, reads GAGVSQSPRYKVAKRGQDVALRCDPISGHVSLFWYQQALGQGPEFLTYFQNEAQLDKSGLPSDRFFAERPEGSVSTLKIQRTQQEDSAVYLCASSYRYWNTEAFFGQGTRLTVV.